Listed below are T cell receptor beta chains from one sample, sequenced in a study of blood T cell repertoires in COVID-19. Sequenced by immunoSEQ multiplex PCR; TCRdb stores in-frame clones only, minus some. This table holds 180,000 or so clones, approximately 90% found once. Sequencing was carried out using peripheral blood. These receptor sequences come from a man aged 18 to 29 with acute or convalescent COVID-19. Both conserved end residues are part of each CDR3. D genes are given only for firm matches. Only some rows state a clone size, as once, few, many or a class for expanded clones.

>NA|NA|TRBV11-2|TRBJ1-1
CASSLGAGMNTEAFF
TGTGCCAGCAGCTTAGGGGCGGGGATGAACACTGAAGCTTTCTTT
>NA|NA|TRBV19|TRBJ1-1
CASSIRGRGIFNTEAFF
TGTGCCAGTAGTATTCGCGGCAGGGGAATCTTTAACACTGAAGCTTTCTTT
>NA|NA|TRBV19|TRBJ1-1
CASSIPRVNTEAFF
TGTGCCAGTAGTATCCCCCGGGTGAACACTGAAGCTTTCTTT
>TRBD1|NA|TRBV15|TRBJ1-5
CATSGGKTGPNFHQPQHF
TGTGCCACCAGCGGAGGGAAGACAGGGCCCAATTTTCATCAGCCCCAGCATTTT
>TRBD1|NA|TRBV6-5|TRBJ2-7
CATWTGGIYEQYF
TGTGCCACCTGGACAGGGGGAATCTACGAGCAGTACTTC
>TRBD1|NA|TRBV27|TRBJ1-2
CASSSLTGGVYGYTF
TGTGCCAGCAGTAGCTTGACAGGGGGCGTCTATGGCTACACCTTC
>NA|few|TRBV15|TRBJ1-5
CATSRDRVRFNQPQHF
TGTGCCACCAGCAGAGATCGGGTCAGATTCAATCAGCCCCAGCATTTT
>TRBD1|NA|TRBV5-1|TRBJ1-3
CASSLRTGAGNTIYF
TGCGCCAGCAGCTTACGGACAGGGGCTGGAAACACCATATATTTT
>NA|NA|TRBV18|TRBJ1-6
CASSPSDRPNSPLHF
TGTGCCAGCTCACCGTCCGACAGGCCAAATTCACCCCTCCACTTT
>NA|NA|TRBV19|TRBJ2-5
CASSTAPVETQYF
TGTGCCAGTTCTACAGCCCCGGTGGAGACCCAGTACTTC
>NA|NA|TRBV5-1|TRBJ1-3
CASSLDGLSSGNTIYF
TGCGCCAGCAGCTTGGATGGGCTCTCCTCTGGAAACACCATATATTTT
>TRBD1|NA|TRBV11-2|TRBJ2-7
CASARDRGTYEQYF
TGTGCCAGCGCCAGGGACAGGGGTACCTACGAGCAGTACTTC
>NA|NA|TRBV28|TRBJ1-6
CASSLNSIFGSPLHF
TGTGCCAGCAGTTTAAACAGTATTTTTGGTTCACCCCTCCACTTT
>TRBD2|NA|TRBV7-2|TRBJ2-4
CASSRVAGGQGKNIQYF
TGTGCCAGCAGCCGGGTAGCGGGGGGGCAAGGCAAAAACATTCAGTACTTC
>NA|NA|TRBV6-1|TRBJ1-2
CASSEVAEDGYTF
TGTGCCAGCAGTGAAGTAGCGGAGGATGGCTACACCTTC
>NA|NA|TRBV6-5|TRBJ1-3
CASSSDRSSGNTIYF
TGTGCCAGCAGTTCGGACAGAAGCTCTGGAAACACCATATATTTT
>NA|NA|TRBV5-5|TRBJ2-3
CASSLDHGADTQYF
TGTGCCAGCAGCTTGGACCACGGGGCAGATACGCAGTATTTT
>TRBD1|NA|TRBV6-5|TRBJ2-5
CASRTGVQETQYF
TGTGCCAGCAGGACAGGGGTCCAAGAGACCCAGTACTTC
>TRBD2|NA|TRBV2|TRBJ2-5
CASLRGGWETQYF
TGTGCCAGCCTCCGGGGGGGTTGGGAGACCCAGTACTTC
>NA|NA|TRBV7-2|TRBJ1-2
CASSPSREEYGYTF
TGTGCCAGCAGTCCCTCGAGGGAGGAGTATGGCTACACCTTC